This passage covers 25 T cell receptor beta chains from one sample sequenced in a study of T cell repertoires and HLA-DP antigens. For these receptors, no antigen is known. This table comes from immunoSEQ multiplex PCR, and its TCRdb copy is limited to in-frame clones, with some not included. Of over 100,000 clones listed, roughly 92% are singletons. Specimen: CD4+ T cells from PBMCs. These receptors were taken from a woman between 18 and 29 years old in good health and CMV-seronegative.

This clone appeared a few times. The chain recombines TRBV10-3 with TRBJ1-5, with D unclear. Germline V CDR1 and CDR2: ENHRY, SYGVKD. V shed 11 bases and J shed 7 bases, with 15 bases lying between them. The CDR3 has 12 residues. CDR3: CAASQGYQPQHF. CDR3 sequence (DNA): TGTGCCGCCTCTCAAGGGTACCAGCCCCAGCATTTT.

This clone is a singleton in its sample. DNA of the CDR3: TGTGCCAGCAGTGAGTTGGGAGATACGCAGTATTTT. Translating gives CASSELGDTQYF. This chain links TRBV2 with TRBJ2-3; D is ambiguous. Germline CDR1 reads SNHLY; CDR2 reads FYNNEI. Trimming removed 3 bases at V and 5 bases at J, with 6 bases between. The CDR3 has 12 residues. Full variable domain (remainder filled in from reference TRBV2 and TRBJ2-3): EPEVTQTPSHQVTQMGQEVILRCVPISNHLYFYWYRQILGQKVEFLVSFYNNEISEKSEIFDDQFSVERPDGSNFTLKIRSTKLEDSAMYFCASSELGDTQYFGPGTRLTVL.

V gene TRBV5-1 combines with J gene TRBJ2-3, with 10 bases fitting TRBD2. Trimming at V came to 3 bases and at J to 0 bases, leaving 4 bases not matched to a gene. Germline lookup yields CDR1 SGHRS and CDR2 YFSETQ. This CDR3 region has 16 residues. The CDR3 loop reads CASSSGLAVSTDTQYF. CDR3 bases: TGCGCCAGCAGCTCTGGACTAGCGGTTAGCACAGATACGCAGTATTTT.

The CDR3 DNA reads as TGTGCCAGCAGCTTATATCGGACGGCGGCTGAAGCTTTCTTT. This sequence encodes CASSLYRTAAEAFF. This chain joins TRBV7-2 and TRBJ1-1; no definite D call. Germline CDR1 is SGHTA and CDR2 is FQGNSA. The CDR3 length is 14 residues. Trimming removed 2 bases at V and 6 bases at J, with 13 bases between.

This chain uses TRBV28 with TRBJ2-1; TRBD2 is a possible D gene (7 bases). The CDR3 is 16 residues long. CDR1 and CDR2 from the germline V gene are MDHEN and SYDVKM. The V end was cut by 3 bases, the J end by 7 bases, with 19 bases between. The CDR3 region is CASSLVMRGPGNEQFF. The CDR3 coding sequence is TGTGCCAGCAGTTTGGTCATGCGGGGGCCGGGGAATGAGCAGTTCTTC.

This chain uses TRBV7-6 with TRBJ1-1, with D possibly matching TRBD1 (6 bases). CDR1 and CDR2 from the germline V gene are SGHVS and FNYEAQ. The CDR3 is 16 residues long. Trimming left V 1 base short and J 3 bases short, with 15 bases between. CDR3 loop: CASSLGTGLDDTEAFF. In DNA form, the CDR3 reads TGTGCCAGCAGCTTAGGCACAGGGTTGGATGACACTGAAGCTTTCTTT.

The V gene is TRBV28, the J gene TRBJ1-1, with a possible D match to TRBD1 (5 bases). Germline CDR1 MDHEN, CDR2 SYDVKM. The CDR3 is made up of 13 amino acids. Trimming removed 1 base at V and 7 bases at J, with 10 bases between. CDR3 region: CASSLSGKVEAFF. CDR3 coding DNA: TGTGCCAGCAGTTTATCAGGGAAGGTTGAAGCTTTCTTT.

The V call is TRBV4-1, the J call TRBJ2-6; D unresolved. The CDR3 is 15 amino acids. Trimming cost V 2 bases and J 1 base, with 6 bases left between them. CDR1 and CDR2 (germline): MGHRA, YSYEKL. The CDR3: CASSQQVSGANVLTF. The DNA for the CDR3 is TGCGCCAGCAGCCAACAGGTTTCTGGGGCCAACGTCCTGACTTTC.

V is TRBV27 and J is TRBJ1-5; 7 bases line up with TRBD1. CDR1 is MNHEY and CDR2 is SMNVEV in the germline V gene (reference sequence). The CDR3 is made up of 16 amino acids. Trimming took 4 bases from V and 6 from J; bases not matched to a gene: 12. The chain's CDR3 is CASSSWTGSGVQPQHF. The CDR3 DNA sequence: TGTGCCAGCAGTTCTTGGACAGGTAGCGGAGTTCAGCCCCAGCATTTT.

This sequence joins TRBV6-6 and TRBJ2-3, with 11 bases that match TRBD2. Germline assignment: CDR1 MNHNY and CDR2 SVGAGI (reference sequence). Losses at the gene ends were 0 bases for V and 4 bases for J; bases not matched to a gene: 0. The CDR3 is 15 residues long. CDR3 region: CASSYSSGRADTQYF. CDR3 sequence (DNA): TGTGCCAGCAGTTACTCTAGCGGGAGGGCAGATACGCAGTATTTT.

CDR3: CASRDSNTGELFF. CDR3 sequence (DNA): TGTGCCAGCAGGGACTCGAACACCGGGGAGCTGTTTTTT. The rearrangement joins TRBV11-3 to TRBJ2-2, with D possibly matching TRBD2 (5 bases). The V gene's germline CDR1 is SGHNT and CDR2 YENEEA. V lost 6 bases, J lost 0 bases, and 5 bases lay in between. The length of the CDR3 is 13 residues.

J is TRBJ2-2 and V is TRBV25-1; TRBD1 agrees at 8 bases. The CDR3 extends over 17 amino acids. CDR1 is MGHDK and CDR2 is SYGVNS in the germline V gene. With V trimmed by 5 bases and J by 1 base, 9 bases remained unmatched. The CDR3 here is CASSSKAGTGNTGELFF. The DNA for the CDR3 is TGTGCCAGCAGTAGCAAAGCCGGGACAGGGAACACCGGGGAGCTGTTTTTT.

The J gene is TRBJ2-3, the V gene TRBV29-1; 8 bases line up with TRBD2. The CDR3 runs 14 residues. Germline V gene data show CDR1 as SQVTM and CDR2 as ANQGSEA. Trimming at V came to 7 bases and at J to 5 bases, leaving 11 bases not matched to a gene. The CDR3, as DNA: TGCAGCGGTCTTAGCGGGGCGCTGGGAGATACGCAGTATTTT. Translated: CSGLSGALGDTQYF.

This clone came up once. The CDR3 protein is CASSIGTYAGGETQYF. The CDR3, as DNA: TGTGCCAGTAGTATCGGGACATATGCCGGGGGGGAGACCCAGTACTTC. This chain uses TRBV19 with TRBJ2-5; D is perhaps TRBD2 (7 bases). Per germline, CDR1 LNHDA and CDR2 SQIVND (reference sequence). This CDR3 region has 16 residues. The V end was cut by 3 bases, the J end by 5 bases, with 19 bases between. The complete variable domain, with remaining parts taken from reference TRBV19 and TRBJ2-5, reads DGGITQSPKYLFRKEGQNVTLSCEQNLNHDAMYWYRQDPGQGLRLIYYSQIVNDFQKGDIAEGYSVSREKKESFPLTVTSAQKNPTAFYLCASSIGTYAGGETQYFGPGTRLLVL.

The genes are TRBV5-4 and TRBJ1-2; D might be TRBD1 (6 bases). The germline CDR1 and CDR2 sequences are SGHNT and YYREEE (reference sequence). CDR3 size: 15 residues. Trimming cost V 2 bases and J 4 bases, with 15 bases left between them. The CDR3 DNA follows: TGTGCCAGCAGCTTTGGCGGGGGCCAATCCTATGGCTACACCTTC. Protein sequence: CASSFGGGQSYGYTF.

This clone has only one observation. The chain carries TRBV6-5 and TRBJ1-4, with D perhaps matching TRBD1 (6 bases). Trimming removed 8 bases at V and 4 bases at J, with 11 bases between. Per germline, CDR1 MNHEY and CDR2 SVGAGI. This CDR3 is 13 amino acids long. CDR3 in amino acids: CASYGGYNEKLFF. Written as DNA, the CDR3 is TGTGCCAGCTATGGGGGCTATAATGAAAAACTGTTTTTT.

V usage is TRBV5-6 and J usage is TRBJ1-1; tentatively, D is TRBD1 (5 bases). Trimming stripped 0 bases from V and 1 base from J, with 16 bases between. This CDR3 is built from 17 residues. Germline CDR1 reads SGHDT; CDR2 reads YYEEEE. CDR3 in DNA: TGTGCCAGCAGCTTGGTAATCTGGCAGGGAGGGAACACTGAAGCTTTCTTT. Its protein is CASSLVIWQGGNTEAFF.

The table lists this clone with a few counts. V and J are TRBV10-3 and TRBJ2-1; D might be TRBD1 or TRBD2, each matching 6 bases. Germline V gene lookup returns CDR1 ENHRY and CDR2 SYGVKD. This CDR3 comprises 15 residues. V shed 0 bases and J shed 6 bases, with 12 bases lying between them. The CDR3 reads CAISESMSGANEQFF. Written as DNA, the CDR3 is TGTGCCATCAGTGAGTCGATGTCGGGGGCCAATGAGCAGTTCTTC.

The rearrangement links TRBV10-1 to TRBJ2-1, with 9 bases lining up with TRBD1. CDR3 length: 18 residues. Looked up from germline, CDR1 is WNHNN and CDR2 is SYGVQD (reference sequence). J lost 9 bases, V lost 0 bases, and 15 bases had no gene match. Here the CDR3 DNA reads TGCGCCAGCAGTGAGTCGTTTCTCCCGGGACAGGGTCTGTTTGAGCAGTTCTTC. Translation: CASSESFLPGQGLFEQFF.

The rearrangement uses TRBV18 and TRBJ2-5; D may be TRBD1 (5 bases). Trimming stripped 3 bases from V and 1 base from J, with 9 bases between. CDR3 length: 14 residues. Germline V gene data show CDR1 as KGHSH and CDR2 as LQKENI. The CDR3 DNA sequence: TGTGCCAGCTCACCCGGCAGGGTCCAAGAGACCCAGTACTTC. Residues: CASSPGRVQETQYF.

The chain employs TRBV5-4 and TRBJ2-7; D is possibly TRBD2 (5 bases). The V and J ends lost 4 bases and 5 bases respectively, with 13 bases between them. The CDR3 sequence is 13 residues long. The germline V gene has CDR1 SGHNT and CDR2 YYREEE (reference sequence). CDR3 sequence reads: CASSRPGNHEQYV. The CDR3 coding sequence is TGTGCCAGCAGCCGCCCGGGGAATCACGAGCAGTACGTC.

This chain links TRBV4-1 with TRBJ2-2; 8 positions match TRBD2. V was pared by 4 bases and J by 2 bases, with 12 bases of the junction left unmatched. The CDR3 is made up of 18 amino acids. Germline V gene data show CDR1 as MGHRA and CDR2 as YSYEKL. The chain's CDR3 is CASSPIWSGGLNTGELFF. The CDR3 DNA follows: TGCGCCAGCAGCCCAATTTGGAGCGGGGGCCTTAACACCGGGGAGCTGTTTTTT.

The chain combines TRBV19 with TRBJ1-1; 7 bases fit TRBD1. The CDR3 spans 14 residues. CDR1 is LNHDA, CDR2 SQIVND, per germline (reference sequence). V lost 4 bases to trimming and J lost 4 bases; unmatched junction nucleotides: 6. This chain's CDR3 is CASSSLTGPTEAFF. The CDR3 DNA reads TGTGCCAGTAGTAGCCTGACAGGGCCCACTGAAGCTTTCTTT.

This clone was observed once. V gene TRBV20-1 combines with J gene TRBJ2-1; D is undetermined. Between the trimmed V and J ends, which lost 6 bases and 10 bases, there was a span of 13 bases. This CDR3 has 11 residues. CDR1 and CDR2 (germline): DFQATT, SNEGSKA (reference sequence). This CDR3 reads CSAPTSYEQFF. The CDR3 DNA reads TGCAGTGCCCCGACCTCCTACGAGCAGTTCTTC.

This sequence joins TRBV6-4 and TRBJ1-2, with 10 bases aligning to TRBD1. The CDR3 is 13 residues long. In germline, CDR1 is MRHNA, CDR2 SNTAGT. Losses at the gene ends were 5 bases for V and 8 bases for J; bases not matched to a gene: 5. CDR3 residues: CASSRTGGGGYTF. The CDR3 DNA reads TGTGCCAGCAGTAGGACAGGGGGAGGAGGCTACACCTTC.